The sequence of this T cell receptor beta chain was determined in a study of cytomegalovirus exposure and HLA in healthy donors. Study-wide results and limits: Researchers reported in a later analysis that common viral pathogens appeared linked to several top clusters. Investigators reported about 160 TCR beta chains as tied to cytomegalovirus. Roughly uniform sequencing depth across donors was assumed, possibly incorrectly.

A note on this clone: The antigen is not known.

The PCR was carried out with 60 Vbeta primers and 13 Jbeta primers. Some clones are missing from TCRdb's copy, which holds only in-frame ones; the method was immunoSEQ multiplex PCR. In the table there are approximately 200,000 clones, more than 60% of which are singletons. This CDR3 has 16 amino acids. V lost 4 bases and J lost 0; bases outside the gene matches: 8. Germline-derived CDR1 and CDR2 are MDHEN and SYDVKM. The clonotype was recovered from a man between 40 and 49 years old in good health and CMV-seronegative. The rearrangement uses TRBV28 and TRBJ2-7; 8 nucleotides align to TRBD2. The sequenced material came from PBMCs. CDR3 residues: CASSWVRGGFSYEQYF. CDR3 bases: TGTGCCAGCAGTTGGGTCCGGGGGGGATTCTCCTACGAGCAGTACTTC.